These 18 T cell receptor beta chains originate from one sample sequenced in a study of low-dose radiotherapy and immunotherapy resistance in tumors. TCR amplification used roughly 20 PCR cycles, a constant-region primer and a V-primer adapter. One entry per CDR3 protein, called by TCRdb with MiXCR from the reads. The data hold about 47,000 distinct CDR3 sequences, with approximately 12% observed a single time. As to time point: before trial treatment. Sequenced material: PBMCs, taken before treatment. The receptor source for this set is a female donor with ovarian cancer.

This clonotype was seen ten or more times. This chain links TRBV19 with TRBJ1-2; D perhaps matches TRBD1 (5 bases). The CDR3 runs to 14 residues. CDR1 and CDR2 from the germline V gene are LNHDA and SQIVND (reference sequence). With 6 bases removed from V and 1 base from J, the gap between germline ends came to 12 bases. CDR3 protein: CASRDTRLNYGYTF. In DNA form, the CDR3 reads TGTGCCAGTAGGGACACCCGCCTTAACTATGGCTACACCTTC.

This clonotype was observed many times. The rearrangement joins TRBV5-1 to TRBJ2-2; a weak D match, TRBD2 (6 bases). Looked up from germline, CDR1 is SGHRS and CDR2 is YFSETQ. V was shortened by 5 bases and J by 4 bases, with 15 bases between the two germline ends. The CDR3 extends over 15 amino acids. The CDR3 sequence: CASSSGPGSTGELFF. The CDR3 DNA follows: TGCGCCAGCAGTTCCGGCCCCGGGAGCACCGGGGAGCTGTTTTTT.

Many counts were recorded for this clonotype. The V and J genes are TRBV30 and TRBJ1-5; TRBD1 might be the D (6 bases). Between the trimmed V and J ends, which lost 4 bases and 5 bases, there was a span of 12 bases. CDR1 and CDR2 from the germline V gene are GTSNPN and SVGIG (reference sequence). The CDR3 loop spans 13 amino acids. CDR3 sequence (DNA): TGTGCCTGGAACGACAGGTCTGATCAGCCCCAGCATTTT. Translation gives CAWNDRSDQPQHF.

V and J are TRBV27 and TRBJ1-2; the match to TRBD1 covers 8 bases. This CDR3 is 14 amino acids long. With V trimmed by 6 bases and J by 3 bases, 6 bases remained unmatched. In germline, CDR1 is MNHEY, CDR2 SMNVEV (reference sequence). The CDR3 reads CASRGQAWDYGYTF. The CDR3 DNA reads as TGTGCCAGCAGGGGACAGGCCTGGGACTATGGCTACACCTTC.

This clonotype was picked up many times. This chain uses TRBV3-1 with TRBJ2-7; D call uncertain. Germline CDR1 and CDR2: LGHDT and YNNKEL (reference sequence). The CDR3 spans 11 residues. V lost 5 bases, J lost 5 bases, and 7 bases lay in between. CDR3 DNA: TGTGCCAGCAGCTTTTCACACGAGCAGTACTTC. It specifies CASSFSHEQYF.

This clonotype was counted ten times or more. The V and J genes are TRBV19 and TRBJ2-3; D gene unclear. Germline V gene sequence: CDR1 LNHDA, CDR2 SQIVND (reference sequence). V shed 3 bases and J shed 0 bases, with 7 bases lying between them. The CDR3 extends over 14 amino acids. The CDR3 DNA reads as TGTGCCAGTAGTATTAAGGGAAGCACAGATACGCAGTATTTT. Translation gives CASSIKGSTDTQYF.

This clonotype has at least ten counts. This CDR3 reads CASSIDSGANEKLFF. DNA for the CDR3: TGCGCCAGCAGCATTGACAGTGGGGCTAATGAAAAACTGTTTTTT. The chain combines TRBV5-1 with TRBJ1-4; the D gene is possibly TRBD1 (5 bases). The V gene lost 4 bases and the J gene lost 3 bases, with 13 bases spanning the gap. The CDR3 sequence is 15 residues long. Germline CDR1 is SGHRS and CDR2 is YFSETQ. Full variable domain (remainder filled in from reference TRBV5-1 and TRBJ1-4): KAGVTQTPRYLIKTRGQQVTLSCSPISGHRSVSWYQQTPGQGLQFLFEYFSETQRNKGNFPGRFSGRQFSNSRSEMNVSTLELGDSALYLCASSIDSGANEKLFFGSGTQLSVL.

A remark on this clonotype: The likely explanation is a read error, given a far larger clone one base away. The chain links TRBV6-1 to TRBJ2-5; D perhaps matches TRBD1 (5 bases). This CDR3 has 15 residues. Germline V gene data show CDR1 as MNHNS and CDR2 as SASEGT. Deletions cut 2 bases from V and 11 bases from J, with 21 bases between. CDR3 protein: CASSENPQGYNEQYF. The DNA for the CDR3 is TGTGCCAGCAGTGAAAACCCTCAGGGCTACAATGAGCAGTACTTC.

This clonotype appeared many times. This chain joins TRBV29-1 and TRBJ2-5, with a tentative D call TRBD2 (6 bases). The germline V gene encodes CDR1 SQVTM and CDR2 ANQGSEA. Trimming cost V 4 bases and J 0 bases, with 9 bases left between them. The CDR3 has 13 amino acids. CDR3 residues: CSVARLDQETQYF. The CDR3 DNA is TGCAGCGTTGCCCGACTAGACCAAGAGACCCAGTACTTC.

This clonotype was counted at least ten times. The chain employs TRBV28 and TRBJ1-2; D is ambiguous. The CDR3 totals 15 residues. V was shortened by 7 bases and J by 7 bases, with 22 bases between the two germline ends. Germline V gene sequence: CDR1 MDHEN, CDR2 SYDVKM. In DNA form, the CDR3 reads TGTGCCAGCAACTCCCCCGGATGGGGTGCGTTTGGCTACACCTTC. Residues: CASNSPGWGAFGYTF.

There are a few counts of this clonotype. The chain uses TRBV5-6 and TRBJ2-5, with TRBD1 matching over 10 bases. Germline CDR1 reads SGHDT; CDR2 reads YYEEEE. There are 15 residues in the CDR3. V lost 3 bases, J lost 5 bases, and 7 bases stayed unmatched. In nucleotides, the CDR3 is TGTGCCAGCAGCTCCGCGGGACAGGGGAGTGAGACCCAGTACTTC. Translation: CASSSAGQGSETQYF.

Notes on this clonotype: This sequence is one base from a far larger clone and is likely a read error. The chain couples TRBV10-2 to TRBJ2-7; D is uncertain. The CDR3 runs to 14 residues. Germline V gives CDR1 WSHSY, CDR2 SAAADI. With 0 bases removed from V and 7 bases from J, the gap between germline ends came to 13 bases. The CDR3 DNA reads TGCGCCAGCAGTGAGTCCACTAACTCCAATGAGCAGTACTTC. Translated: CASSESTNSNEQYF.

There are many counts of this clonotype. V and J are TRBV10-3 and TRBJ2-3; D gene uncertain. CDR3 size: 14 residues. Trimming left V 4 bases short and J 2 bases short, with 10 bases between. Germline V gene data show CDR1 as ENHRY and CDR2 as SYGVKD. The DNA for the CDR3 is TGTGCCATCAGTGCGGCGCTATCCACAGATACGCAGTATTTT. This encodes CAISAALSTDTQYF.

The sample holds many counts of this clonotype. The chain uses TRBV29-1 and TRBJ2-5; 8 bases agree with TRBD2. Germline CDR1 reads SQVTM; CDR2 reads ANQGSEA. J lost 2 bases, V lost 3 bases, and 8 bases had no gene match. The CDR3 spans 15 residues. This CDR3 reads CSVEFSGGGQETQYF. The DNA for the CDR3 is TGCAGCGTTGAGTTCTCCGGGGGGGGACAAGAGACCCAGTACTTC.

This clonotype has a count of ten or more. The chain recombines TRBV7-9 with TRBJ2-2; D not certain. The CDR3 contains 13 residues. V was cut by 0 bases and J by 8 bases, with 7 bases left in between. The germline gives CDR1 SEHNR, CDR2 FQNEAQ (reference sequence). In nucleotides, the CDR3 is TGTGCCAGCAGCTTAGCGGCTCGTGGGGAGCTGTTTTTT. Its protein product is CASSLAARGELFF.

In its sample, this clonotype was seen many times. The chain couples TRBV30 to TRBJ2-1; perhaps TRBD2 as D (6 bases). CDR1 and CDR2 from the germline V gene are GTSNPN and SVGIG (reference sequence). Trimming cost V 0 bases and J 10 bases, with 19 bases left between them. The CDR3 length is 15 residues. The CDR3 DNA reads TGTGCCTGGAGTGTATTGGGGGGACCTAGGGAGGAGCAGTTCTTC. It codes for CAWSVLGGPREEQFF.

This clonotype was recorded many times. The chain is built from TRBV20-1 and TRBJ2-7; 8 nucleotides line up with TRBD1. CDR3 length: 13 residues. Looked up from germline, CDR1 is DFQATT and CDR2 is SNEGSKA (reference sequence). After removal of 6 bases from V and 2 bases from J, the junction contained 6 bases not matched to a gene. The CDR3: CSAILTGAYEQYF. In DNA form, the CDR3 reads TGCAGTGCCATACTGACAGGGGCCTACGAGCAGTACTTC.

This clonotype was seen more than once but under ten times. The chain employs TRBV7-6 and TRBJ1-3; a possible D gene is TRBD1 (5 bases). Germline CDR1 and CDR2: SGHVS and FNYEAQ. CDR3 size: 14 residues. V lost 3 bases, J lost 5 bases, and 11 bases lay in between. The CDR3 loop is CASSFLGQRNTIYF. CDR3 coding DNA: TGTGCCAGCAGCTTTCTGGGGCAACGAAACACCATATATTTT.